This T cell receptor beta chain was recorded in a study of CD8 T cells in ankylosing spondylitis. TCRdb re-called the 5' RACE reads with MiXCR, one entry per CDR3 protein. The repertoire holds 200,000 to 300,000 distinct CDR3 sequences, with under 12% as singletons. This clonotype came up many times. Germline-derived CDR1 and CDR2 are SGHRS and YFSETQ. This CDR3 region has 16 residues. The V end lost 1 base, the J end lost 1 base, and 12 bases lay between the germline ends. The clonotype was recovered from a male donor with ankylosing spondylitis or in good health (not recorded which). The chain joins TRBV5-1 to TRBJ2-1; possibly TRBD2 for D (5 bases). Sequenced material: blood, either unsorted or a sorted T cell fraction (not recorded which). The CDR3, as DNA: TGCGCCAGCAGCTTGTCGACTACCAAGTCCTACAATGAGCAGTTCTTC. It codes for CASSLSTTKSYNEQFF.